This T cell receptor (beta chain) was retrieved from a study of follicular helper T cells after annual influenza vaccination. Study-wide context: Blood was drawn on days 0, 7 and 28 after vaccination. Some donors were sampled over the 2013-2014, 2014-2015 and 2015-2016 vaccinations. Study observations and caveats: ICOS+CD38+ cTfh clonality tracked population frequency, and its change tracked circulating plasmablast change.

Unmatched junction bases numbered 4, after V lost 5 bases and J lost 3 bases. The germline V gene encodes CDR1 MNHEY and CDR2 SVGAGI. The CDR3 is 13 residues long. The method was immunoSEQ multiplex PCR; TCRdb's version includes in-frame clones alone and lacks a portion of them. This repertoire shows about 9,400 clones, roughly 80% found once; its top ten account for about 1.5%. This clone was observed a handful of times. Its antigen is unidentified. Described time point: 2015-2016 season, pre-vaccination. Sorted cTfh were non-naive CD4+CXCR5+PD-1+, either ICOS+CD38+ or ICOS-CD38-. The receptor was derived from an adult who received the influenza vaccine. V usage is TRBV6-5 and J usage is TRBJ2-7; 7 nucleotides line up with TRBD1. This sample comprised CXCR5+ CD38- circulating T follicular helper cells from blood, obtained on the day of influenza vaccination. The subset denotes: circulating Tfh, non-naive CD4+CXCR5+PD-1+ (ICOS+CD38+ or ICOS-CD38-). The CDR3 region is CASSPTGLYEQYF. In nucleotides, the CDR3 is TGTGCCAGCAGTCCGACAGGGCTCTACGAGCAGTACTTC.